This T cell receptor beta chain comes out of a study of T cells in Graves' hyperthyroidism and ophthalmopathy. Study-level points and caveats: In validation, the model predicted ophthalmopathy. These predictions came a median approximately 6.5 months before onset. Ophthalmopathy stood apart from stable hyperthyroidism in a 13 V-J model.

Patients counted as stable if ophthalmopathy did not develop within 18 months. Orbital computed tomography and thyroid ultrasound, together with serum TRAb and thyroxine and clinical symptoms, were used for diagnoses. Using RNA transcripts as the source, TCR beta CDR3 regions were amplified. Initially, a first-round RT-PCR of the TCR CDR3 employed the HTBI primer set. Via MiXCR, TCRdb re-called the multiplex PCR reads, giving one row per CDR3 protein. The top ten clones hold under 30% of a sample with around 300,000 distinct CDR3 sequences, about 15% of them seen once. Many counts were recorded for this clonotype. Its specificity is not known. The CDR3 extends over 13 amino acids. The ends were cut back, 3 bases at V and 1 base at J, with 9 bases in the middle. Germline-derived CDR1 and CDR2 are SQVTM and ANQGSEA.

The receptor's source is a woman aged 25 to 39 with Graves' hyperthyroidism. Sequencing used blood. The chain links TRBV29-1 to TRBJ1-1; D unresolved. DNA of the CDR3: TGCAGCGTTGACATCGGGAGGAACACTGAAGCTTTCTTT. It encodes CSVDIGRNTEAFF.